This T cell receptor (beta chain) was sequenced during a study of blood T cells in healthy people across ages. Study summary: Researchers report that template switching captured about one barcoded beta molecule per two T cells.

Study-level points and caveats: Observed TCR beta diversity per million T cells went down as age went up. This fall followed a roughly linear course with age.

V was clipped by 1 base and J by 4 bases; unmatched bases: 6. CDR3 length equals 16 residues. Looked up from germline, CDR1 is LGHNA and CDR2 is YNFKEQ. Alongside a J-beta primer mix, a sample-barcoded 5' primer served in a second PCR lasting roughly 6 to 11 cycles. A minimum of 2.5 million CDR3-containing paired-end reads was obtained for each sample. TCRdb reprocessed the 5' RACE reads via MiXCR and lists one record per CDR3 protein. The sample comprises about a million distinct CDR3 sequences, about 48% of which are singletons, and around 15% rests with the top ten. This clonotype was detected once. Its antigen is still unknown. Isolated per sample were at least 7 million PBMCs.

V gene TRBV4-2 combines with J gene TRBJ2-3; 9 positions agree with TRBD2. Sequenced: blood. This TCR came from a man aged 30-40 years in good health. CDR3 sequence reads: CASSQGAGGGPDTQYF. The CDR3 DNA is TGTGCCAGCAGCCAAGGGGCGGGAGGGGGCCCAGATACGCAGTATTTT.